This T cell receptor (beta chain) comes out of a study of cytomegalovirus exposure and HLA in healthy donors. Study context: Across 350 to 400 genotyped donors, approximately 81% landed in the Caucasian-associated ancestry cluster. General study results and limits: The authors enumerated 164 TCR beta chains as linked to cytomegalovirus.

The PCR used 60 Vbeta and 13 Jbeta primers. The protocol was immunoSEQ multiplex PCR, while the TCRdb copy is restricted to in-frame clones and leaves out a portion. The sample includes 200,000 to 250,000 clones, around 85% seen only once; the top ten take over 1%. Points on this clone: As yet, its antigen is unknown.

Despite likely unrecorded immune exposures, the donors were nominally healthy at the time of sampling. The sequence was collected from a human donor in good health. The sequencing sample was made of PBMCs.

The CDR3 DNA reads TGTGCCAGCTCACCACCGAAGCCGAACTACGAGCAGTACTTC. Protein sequence: CASSPPKPNYEQYF. The chain couples TRBV18 to TRBJ2-7; D unclear. There are 14 residues in the CDR3. From germline, CDR1 is KGHSH and CDR2 LQKENI. V was clipped by 0 bases and J by 3 bases, with 9 bases between them.